Included here is one TCR beta chain sequence, with context. Its antigen remains unknown. The data were taken from a study of T cell responses to AZD1222 COVID-19 vaccine. Whole-study findings and limits: Spike-specific TCR breadth rose after two AZD1222 doses, and depth rose as well.

CDR1 and CDR2 (germline): SGHTA, FQGTGA. This CDR3 has 13 residues. V was clipped by 1 base and J by 6 bases, with 8 bases between them. Profiling relied on immunoSEQ multiplex PCR, and the TCRdb table lists in-frame clones only, not all of them. The table records some 150,000 clones, about 93% of them present only once. The sequence was obtained from an adult in good health. The J gene is TRBJ2-3, the V gene TRBV7-3; possibly TRBD1 for D (5 bases). The input for sequencing was peripheral blood, taken on day 0 of AZD1222 vaccination. In DNA form, the CDR3 reads TGTGCCAGCAGCTTAATGGGGCGGGATACGCAGTATTTT. Its translation: CASSLMGRDTQYF.